These 22 T cell receptor beta chains came from one sample sequenced in a study of beta chain features in type 1 diabetes. Expressed TCRB transcripts got sequenced, as all isolated RNA was reverse transcribed. Measured with immunoSEQ multiplex PCR; TCRdb has only the in-frame clones, and not every one. Counted here are fewer than 650,000 clones, around 15% occurring once; the ten biggest clones make up about 0.086%. Sequenced input: naive CD4+ T cells from blood. These receptors originate from a man in his late teens or twenties in good health.

This clone came up a few times. The chain recombines TRBV5-1 with TRBJ2-7; TRBD1 matches at 8 bases. CDR1 and CDR2 (germline): SGHRS, YFSETQ. The CDR3 covers 16 residues. Trimming cost V 2 bases and J 4 bases; bases outside gene matches: 11. The CDR3 sequence: CASSFWTGRSPYEQYF. CDR3 coding DNA: TGCGCCAGCAGCTTCTGGACAGGGAGGTCCCCTTACGAGCAGTACTTC.

The CDR3 DNA is TGTGCCAGCAGGTCCACCGGGACAGGGGTCTACGAGCAGTACTTC. Translated, it gives CASRSTGTGVYEQYF. The rearrangement links TRBV27 to TRBJ2-7; 10 bases are a match to TRBD1. Losses at the gene ends were 6 bases for V and 3 bases for J; bases not matched to a gene: 8. This CDR3 is 15 amino acids long. Per the germline V gene, CDR1 is MNHEY and CDR2 is SMNVEV (reference sequence).

The chain is built from TRBV7-2 and TRBJ2-5; TRBD2 matches 12 bases. CDR1 and CDR2 from the germline V gene are SGHTA and FQGNSA. CDR3 length: 17 amino acids. V shed 5 bases, J shed 5 bases, and the junction held 12 bases outside the gene matches. The CDR3: CASSQGLAGGVRETQYF. The CDR3 nucleotides are TGTGCCAGCAGCCAGGGGCTAGCGGGGGGGGTCAGGGAGACCCAGTACTTC.

Concerning this clone: Other nucleotide sequences from this sample produce the same CDR3. The V call is TRBV4-2, the J call TRBJ1-5; D possibly corresponds to TRBD1 (5 bases). The germline V gene encodes CDR1 LGHNA and CDR2 YNFKEQ. Trimming took off 3 bases at V and 2 bases at J, with 8 bases between the two ends. This CDR3 has 14 amino acids. CDR3 amino acids: CASSQVTGNQPQHF. The DNA of the CDR3 is TGTGCCAGCAGCCAGGTGACAGGCAATCAGCCCCAGCATTTT.

This clone was counted a few times. The chain links TRBV11-2 to TRBJ2-5; 12 bases agree with TRBD1. The CDR3 has 17 amino acids. The V gene end was trimmed by 5 bases and the J gene end by 5 bases; junction bases not matched to a gene: 12. Germline lookup yields CDR1 SGHAT and CDR2 FQNNGV. The CDR3 region is CASSRAGTGGLGETQYF. CDR3 bases: TGTGCCAGCAGCCGCGCCGGGACAGGGGGCCTCGGTGAGACCCAGTACTTC. Based on the CDR3 plus reference TRBV11-2 and TRBJ2-5, the full variable domain is EAGVAQSPRYKIIEKRQSVAFWCNPISGHATLYWYQQILGQGPKLLIQFQNNGVVDDSQLPKDRFSAERLKGVDSTLKIQPAKLEDSAVYLCASSRAGTGGLGETQYFGPGTRLLVL.

The CDR3 here is CASHDRSNQPQHF. The DNA of the CDR3 is TGTGCCAGCCATGACAGGAGCAATCAGCCCCAGCATTTT. The V and J genes are TRBV19 and TRBJ1-5; the D gene is possibly TRBD1 (6 bases). Germline CDR1 LNHDA, CDR2 SQIVND (reference sequence). V lost 9 bases, J lost 1 base, and 10 bases lay in between. The CDR3 totals 13 residues.

This clone has more than one count but fewer than ten. This rearrangement joins TRBV2 to TRBJ2-1; D call uncertain. The length of the CDR3 is 14 residues. Trimming stripped 7 bases from V and 0 bases from J, with 10 bases between. Germline-derived CDR1 and CDR2 are SNHLY and FYNNEI. CDR3 coding DNA: TGTGCCAGCATACGCGGCAACTCCTACAATGAGCAGTTCTTC. Protein sequence: CASIRGNSYNEQFF.

This clone was counted between two and nine times. V gene TRBV7-2 combines with J gene TRBJ2-7; D might be TRBD1 or TRBD2, each matching 6 bases. The CDR3 covers 13 residues. V was cut by 3 bases and J by 2 bases, with 8 bases left in between. Germline V CDR1 and CDR2: SGHTA, FQGNSA. In DNA form, the CDR3 reads TGTGCCAGCAGCTTGAGGGGGGCCTACGAGCAGTACTTC. Protein: CASSLRGAYEQYF.

This clone occurred many times. V is TRBV21-1 and J is TRBJ1-3. TRBV21-1 has pseudogene status. This CDR3 region has 14 residues. The CDR3 reads CASSKWESGNTIYF. The CDR3 nucleotides read TGTGCCAGCAGCAAGTGGGAATCTGGAAACACCATATATTTT.

This clone was counted a few times. V and J are TRBV28 and TRBJ1-4, with D uncertain. Deletions cut 5 bases from V and 8 bases from J, with 9 bases between. CDR3 length: 12 amino acids. Looked up from germline, CDR1 is MDHEN and CDR2 is SYDVKM. The CDR3 DNA reads as TGTGCCAGCAGTCCTTCGACGGAAAAACTGTTTTTT. Its translation: CASSPSTEKLFF.

There are a few counts of this clone. This chain connects TRBV5-4 to TRBJ2-4; TRBD2 matches 9 bases. The J segment lost 0 bases and the V segment lost 4 bases, leaving 8 bases of the junction unmatched. Germline V gives CDR1 SGHNT, CDR2 YYREEE (reference sequence). The CDR3 spans 17 residues. CDR3 DNA: TGTGCCAGCAGCCAAATCCTAGCGGGGTTAGCCAAAAACATTCAGTACTTC. This encodes CASSQILAGLAKNIQYF.

With regard to this clone: The sample contains more than one DNA sequence encoding this CDR3. The chain couples TRBV7-2 to TRBJ2-3; D is uncertain. V was shortened by 1 base and J by 6 bases, with 5 bases between the two germline ends. The CDR3 spans 12 residues. The V gene's germline CDR1 is SGHTA and CDR2 FQGNSA. CDR3 bases: TGTGCCAGCAGCTTAGATACCGATACGCAGTATTTT. It yields the protein CASSLDTDTQYF.

The chain recombines TRBV28 with TRBJ2-1; D is uncertain. V lost 5 bases to trimming and J lost 6 bases, with 17 bases between them. Germline CDR1 and CDR2: MDHEN and SYDVKM. The CDR3 has 15 amino acids. The CDR3 sequence is CASSPRRHGSNEQFF. The CDR3 DNA reads as TGTGCCAGCAGTCCCCGCCGACACGGTTCCAATGAGCAGTTCTTC.

In its sample, this clone was seen a few times. V is TRBV11-2 and J is TRBJ1-1, with D unresolved. Germline V gene data show CDR1 as SGHAT and CDR2 as FQNNGV. The CDR3 runs 15 residues. V was shortened by 2 bases and J by 1 base, with 11 bases between the two germline ends. The CDR3 DNA sequence: TGTGCCAGCAGCTTAAGGCGTCAGAAGAACACTGAAGCTTTCTTT. The encoded protein is CASSLRRQKNTEAFF.

The gene calls are TRBV25-1 and TRBJ2-3; 7 nucleotides match TRBD1. Per germline, CDR1 MGHDK and CDR2 SYGVNS. The trim removed 4 bases at V and 0 bases at J, leaving 7 bases unmatched. CDR3 size: 16 residues. The CDR3 reads CASSGTRTGSTDTQYF. DNA for the CDR3: TGTGCCAGCAGTGGGACTCGGACAGGAAGCACAGATACGCAGTATTTT.

This clone was picked up a small number of times. The CDR3 protein is CASSVAPGQPYEQYF. CDR3 in DNA: TGTGCCAGCAGCGTAGCCCCGGGACAGCCCTACGAGCAGTACTTC. The J gene is TRBJ2-7, the V gene TRBV9, with 7 bases identical to TRBD1. The CDR3 is made up of 15 amino acids. Germline V CDR1 and CDR2: SGDLS, YYNGEE. After removal of 0 bases from V and 2 bases from J, the junction contained 5 bases not matched to a gene.

This clone has a handful of counts. This sequence joins TRBV2 and TRBJ2-1; 9 bases match TRBD1. The junction had 4 bases not matched to a gene; V was cut back by 7 bases and J by 6 bases. The CDR3 runs 13 residues. Germline V gene lookup returns CDR1 SNHLY and CDR2 FYNNEI. DNA for the CDR3: TGTGCCAGCATTGGGACAGGGCGCAATGAGCAGTTCTTC. Protein: CASIGTGRNEQFF.

This clone has a handful of counts. V usage is TRBV5-1 and J usage is TRBJ2-3, with 7 bases identical to TRBD2. V shed 5 bases and J 5 bases; nucleotides not matched to a gene: 5. Germline V gene sequence: CDR1 SGHRS, CDR2 YFSETQ. The CDR3 spans 13 residues. The CDR3 bases are TGCGCCAGCAGTAGGGGCGGGGGAGATACGCAGTATTTT. Its protein is CASSRGGGDTQYF.

V gene TRBV5-1 combines with J gene TRBJ2-5; 14 bases align to TRBD2. Germline CDR1 and CDR2: SGHRS and YFSETQ. This CDR3 spans 19 amino acids. V dropped 5 bases and J dropped 0; count of bases not matched to a gene: 12. DNA for the CDR3: TGCGCCAGCAGTAGGACTAGCGGGAGGCCAAGTATATACCAAGAGACCCAGTACTTC. This sequence encodes CASSRTSGRPSIYQETQYF.

This clone was detected only a few times. The same CDR3 can be traced to other DNA sequences in this sample. V gene TRBV5-1 combines with J gene TRBJ2-7; D ambiguous. This CDR3 region has 12 residues. Germline V lookup: CDR1 SGHRS, CDR2 YFSETQ. Trimming left V 0 bases short and J 1 base short, with 2 bases between. DNA of the CDR3: TGCGCCAGCAGCTTGGAGTCCTACGAGCAGTACTTC. This sequence encodes CASSLESYEQYF.

CDR3 in amino acids: CASSWTGDQPQHF. The CDR3 coding sequence is TGTGCCAGCAGCTGGACAGGGGATCAGCCCCAGCATTTT. The genes are TRBV7-2 and TRBJ1-5; 9 bases line up with TRBD1. CDR3 length equals 13 residues. CDR1 and CDR2 (germline): SGHTA, FQGNSA. Germline trimming cut 4 bases from V and 5 bases from J; bases unmatched to any gene: 0.

This rearrangement joins TRBV7-2 to TRBJ1-5; D perhaps matches TRBD1 (6 bases). The CDR3 sequence is 14 residues long. With 2 bases removed from V and 3 bases from J, the gap between germline ends came to 8 bases. Per germline, CDR1 SGHTA and CDR2 FQGNSA. The chain's CDR3 is CASSLQGHNQPQHF. The CDR3 nucleotides read TGTGCCAGCAGCTTACAGGGGCACAATCAGCCCCAGCATTTT.